The clone carrying this T cell receptor (beta chain) was recorded many times. This record comes from a study of identical twins. From the 5' RACE reads, TCRdb called clonotypes with MiXCR, one entry per CDR3 protein. In the table there are some 500,000 distinct CDR3 sequences, approximately 9.6% of which are singletons. These data are also associated with another study on yellow fever vaccine responses in identical twins.

Specimen: PBMCs. This receptor was identified in a young woman in good health.

The CDR3 bases are TGTGCCAGCAGTTTAAGGCCGCGGGAAAAACTGTTTTTT. This translates into CASSLRPREKLFF. The V and J genes are TRBV12-3 or TRBV12-4 and TRBJ1-4; unclear D gene. Trimming shortened V by 2 bases and J by 8 bases, and 9 bases separated the two germline ends. CDR3 length equals 13 residues.